The 9 T cell receptor beta chains below come from one sample, sequenced in a study of shared clonotypes between healthy human individuals. Measured with immunoSEQ multiplex PCR; TCRdb has only the in-frame clones, and not every one. The sample has hundreds of thousands of clones, 90% to 96% seen once. Source material: naive CD4+ T cells sorted from blood. The subset here: CD45RA+ positively selected. These receptors were obtained from a woman aged 30 to 39 in good health.

The CDR3 region is CASSPLAGQGWGVVETQYF. In nucleotides, the CDR3 is TGTGCCAGCAGCCCATTAGCGGGACAGGGATGGGGGGTTGTCGAGACCCAGTACTTC. The chain employs TRBV7-9 and TRBJ2-5; a possible D gene is TRBD1 (9 bases). CDR1 is SEHNR, CDR2 FQNEAQ, per germline (reference sequence). Trimming shortened V by 5 bases and J by 5 bases, and 30 bases separated the two germline ends. The CDR3 is 19 residues long.

The chain combines TRBV4-1 with TRBJ1-2, with D perhaps TRBD1 (5 bases). CDR3 size: 19 residues. V gave up 0 bases and J gave up 5 bases, with 25 bases separating them. Germline CDR1 is MGHRA and CDR2 is YSYEKL. The CDR3 nucleotides read TGCGCCAGCAGCCAAGATGGGTTATTCTTGACAGCAAAAACTTATGGCTACACCTTC. Protein product: CASSQDGLFLTAKTYGYTF.

This sequence joins TRBV29-1 and TRBJ2-2; 11 bases are a match to TRBD2. Trimming removed 5 bases from V and 7 bases from J; junction bases left unmatched: 6. The germline CDR1 and CDR2 sequences are SQVTM and ANQGSEA. This CDR3 spans 14 amino acids. The CDR3, as DNA: TGCAGCGTTATTAGCGGGAGGGCCGTCGGGGAGCTGTTTTTT. As protein: CSVISGRAVGELFF.

The V and J genes are TRBV28 and TRBJ2-3, with D maybe TRBD2 (6 bases). Germline CDR1 reads MDHEN; CDR2 reads SYDVKM. There are 14 residues in the CDR3. V was trimmed by 6 bases and J by 7 bases, leaving 17 bases between them. CDR3 residues: CASRKRSGAYTQYF. CDR3 DNA: TGTGCCAGCAGAAAGCGGTCGGGAGCATATACGCAGTATTTT. Full variable domain (rest looked up from reference TRBV28 and TRBJ2-3): DVKVTQSSRYLVKRTGEKVFLECVQDMDHENMFWYRQDPGLGLRLIYFSYDVKMKEKGDIPEGYSVSREKKERFSLILESASTNQTSMYLCASRKRSGAYTQYFGPGTRLTVL.

In its sample, this clone was seen once. The rearrangement joins TRBV2 to TRBJ2-1; D is perhaps TRBD2 (6 bases). Looked up from germline, CDR1 is SNHLY and CDR2 is FYNNEI. The CDR3 has 14 amino acids. V dropped 10 bases and J dropped 0 bases, with 13 bases sitting between them. The CDR3 spells CATQRVYSYNEQFF. CDR3 bases: TGTGCCACCCAGCGGGTTTACTCCTACAATGAGCAGTTCTTC. The full variable domain, with the rest looked up from reference TRBV2 and TRBJ2-1, is EPEVTQTPSHQVTQMGQEVILRCVPISNHLYFYWYRQILGQKVEFLVSFYNNEISEKSEIFDDQFSVERPDGSNFTLKIRSTKLEDSAMYFCATQRVYSYNEQFFGPGTRLTVL.

In DNA, the CDR3 is TGCGCCAGCAGCCAAAATATCGACAGGACTTCCTACGAGCAGTACTTC. This codes for CASSQNIDRTSYEQYF. The chain carries TRBV4-1 and TRBJ2-7, with a possible D match to TRBD1 (6 bases). The CDR3 extends over 16 amino acids. Trimming shortened V by 2 bases and J by 1 base, and 15 bases separated the two germline ends. CDR1 is MGHRA and CDR2 is YSYEKL in the germline V gene.

V usage is TRBV6-5 and J usage is TRBJ2-5, with TRBD1 identical over 9 bases. The DNA end is a closer match to TRBJ2-7, so the J assignment may be wrong. The CDR3 contains 15 residues. Germline CDR1 and CDR2: MNHEY and SVGAGI. CDR3 protein: CASSGAGTGNYEQYF. CDR3 in DNA: TGTGCCAGCAGTGGGGCTGGGACAGGGAACTACGAGCAGTACTTC.

This chain connects TRBV6-6 to TRBJ2-5; the match to TRBD2 covers 8 bases. This CDR3 comprises 13 residues. Trimming took 6 bases from V and 5 from J; bases not matched to a gene: 5. CDR1 and CDR2 from the germline V gene are MNHNY and SVGAGI (reference sequence). CDR3 bases: TGTGCCAGCAGACAGGGACTAGGTGAGACCCAGTACTTC. Translated: CASRQGLGETQYF.

The chain employs TRBV21-1 and TRBJ2-1; TRBD2 is the table's D call, not checked against the DNA. TRBV21-1 is shown as a pseudogene. This CDR3 contains 15 residues. Written as DNA, the CDR3 is TGTGCCAGCAGCAAAGCTAGCGGAGGGAGGAATGAGCAGTTCTTC. Its translation is CASSKASGGRNEQFF.